This T cell receptor (beta chain) was documented in a study of immune cell composition in non-small cell lung cancer. This table comes from immunoSEQ multiplex PCR, and its TCRdb copy is limited to in-frame clones, with some not included. The data hold about 1,500 clones, with roughly 70% observed a single time. The CDR3 spans 12 residues. V lost 0 bases to trimming and J lost 7 bases, with 3 bases between them. Germline V lookup: CDR1 SGHAT, CDR2 FQNNGV. The clonotype originates from a human donor with non-small cell lung cancer. Sequencing input: lung tumor tissue. The V gene is TRBV11-2, the J gene TRBJ2-2; no definite D call. The DNA of the CDR3 is TGTGCCAGCAGCTTAGACGGCGGGGAGCTGTTTTTT. Encoded protein: CASSLDGGELFF.